This record looks at one TCR beta chain sequence and its context. These data come from a study of CD8+ T cells in alopecia areata. Study as a whole: Treated patients were dosed with oral tofacitinib, taking 5 to 10 mg twice daily.

RNA was extracted and reverse transcribed into cDNA as the sequencing template. The assay was immunoSEQ multiplex PCR, and TCRdb's table has in-frame clones only and misses some. The repertoire holds 140,000 or so clones, with approximately 49% as singletons. The CDR3 has 12 amino acids. V was pared by 0 bases and J by 2 bases, with 2 bases between. In germline, CDR1 is SGHAT, CDR2 FQNNGV. The investigators collected lesional scalp punch biopsies and peripheral blood from alopecia areata patients. The sequence came from a human donor with alopecia areata. The chain joins TRBV11-2 to TRBJ2-7; D call uncertain. Specimen: CD4+ T cells sorted from blood, collected at week 0. The CDR3 nucleotides are TGTGCCAGCAGCTTAGATACCTACGAGCAGTACTTC. Its translation is CASSLDTYEQYF.